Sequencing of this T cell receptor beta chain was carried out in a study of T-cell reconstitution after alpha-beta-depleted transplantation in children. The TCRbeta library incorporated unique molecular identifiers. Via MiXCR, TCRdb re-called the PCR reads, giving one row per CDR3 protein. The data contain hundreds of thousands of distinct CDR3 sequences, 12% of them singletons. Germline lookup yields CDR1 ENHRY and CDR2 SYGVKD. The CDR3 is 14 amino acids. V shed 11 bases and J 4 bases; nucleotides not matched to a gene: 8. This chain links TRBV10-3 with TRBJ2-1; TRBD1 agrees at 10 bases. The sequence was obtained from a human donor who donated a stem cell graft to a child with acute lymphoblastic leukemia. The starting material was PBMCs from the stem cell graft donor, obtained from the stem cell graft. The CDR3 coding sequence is TGTGCCGCCGGGGCGGGACAGGGGTACAATGAGCAGTTCTTC. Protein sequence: CAAGAGQGYNEQFF.